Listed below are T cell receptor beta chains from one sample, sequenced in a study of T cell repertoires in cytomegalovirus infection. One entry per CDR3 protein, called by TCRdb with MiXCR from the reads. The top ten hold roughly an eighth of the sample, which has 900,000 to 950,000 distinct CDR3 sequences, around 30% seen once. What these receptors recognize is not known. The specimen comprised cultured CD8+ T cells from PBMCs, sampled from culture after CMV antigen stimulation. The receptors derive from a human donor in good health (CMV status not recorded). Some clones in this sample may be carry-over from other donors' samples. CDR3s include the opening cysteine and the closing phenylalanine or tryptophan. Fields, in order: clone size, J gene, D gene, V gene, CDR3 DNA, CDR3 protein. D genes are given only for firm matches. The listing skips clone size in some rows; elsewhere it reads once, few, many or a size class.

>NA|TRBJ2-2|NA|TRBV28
TGTGCCAGCAGTGTGACTGACCCGAACACCGGGGAGCTGTTTTTT
CASSVTDPNTGELFF
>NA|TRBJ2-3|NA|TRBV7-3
TGTGCCAGCAGCCGATACAGGGTGGAACCAGATACGCAGTATTTT
CASSRYRVEPDTQYF
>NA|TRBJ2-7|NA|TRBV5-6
TGTGCCAGCAGCAACTGGGACGGTAAACCCTACGAGCAGTACTTC
CASSNWDGKPYEQYF
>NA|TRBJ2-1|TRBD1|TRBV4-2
TGTGCCAGCAGCCAGCGGACAGGGCCCGTCTACAATGAGCAGTTCTTC
CASSQRTGPVYNEQFF
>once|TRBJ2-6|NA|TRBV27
TGTGCCAGCAGTTTTTATTTTTCTGGGGGGAAGAGCTCTGGGGCCAACGTCCTGACTTTC
CASSFYFSGGKSSGANVLTF
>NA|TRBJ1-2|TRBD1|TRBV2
TGTGCCAGCAGTGTTTCGGAGGGGGCCACGCACTATGGCTACACCTTC
CASSVSEGATHYGYTF
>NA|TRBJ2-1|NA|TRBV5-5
TGTGCCAGCAGCTTTCCGGGGGGCTTGGATGAGCAGTTCTTC
CASSFPGGLDEQFF
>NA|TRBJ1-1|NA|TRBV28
TGTGCCAGTGTCGGAAGAACAGGGAAGAACACTGAAGCTTTCTTT
CASVGRTGKNTEAFF
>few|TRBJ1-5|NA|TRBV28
TGTGCCAGCAGCCCGCTTGCGGGGGGCAATCAGCCCCAGCATTTT
CASSPLAGGNQPQHF
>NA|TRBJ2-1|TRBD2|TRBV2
TGTGCCAGCACAAAGGCGGGGGGCTCCTACAATGAGCAGTTCTTC
CASTKAGGSYNEQFF
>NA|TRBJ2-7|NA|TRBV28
TGTGCCAGCAGGCCTCCGGGACGGCAACTGGGAGAGCAGTACTTC
CASRPPGRQLGEQYF
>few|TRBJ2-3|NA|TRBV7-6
TGTGCCAGCAGTTGGGGGCGCGGGGGCACAGATACGCAGTATTTT
CASSWGRGGTDTQYF
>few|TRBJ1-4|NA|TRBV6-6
TGTGCCAGCAGTTACTCGTGGGAGCCGGGGTATGAAAAACTGTTTTTT
CASSYSWEPGYEKLFF
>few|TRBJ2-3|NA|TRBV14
TGTGCCAGCAGCCAAGATCGGTGGCGGAGAAACACAGATACGCAGTATTTT
CASSQDRWRRNTDTQYF
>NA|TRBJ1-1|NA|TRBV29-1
TGCAGCGTTGGCCACACAGGGTCCGCTGAAGCTTTCTTT
CSVGHTGSAEAFF
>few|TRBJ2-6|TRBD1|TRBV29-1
TGCAGCGCCGTACAGGGGGCGCAGGCTGGGGCCAACGTCCTGACTTTC
CSAVQGAQAGANVLTF
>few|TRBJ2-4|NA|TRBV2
TGTGCCAGCAGTGATGGGGAATGGGAGGCCAAAAACATTCAGTACTTC
CASSDGEWEAKNIQYF
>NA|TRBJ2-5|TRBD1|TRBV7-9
TGTGCCAGCAGCTTCCCCCGGGACAGGGGTTTAGAGACCCAGTACTTC
CASSFPRDRGLETQYF
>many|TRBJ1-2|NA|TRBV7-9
TGTGCCAGCAGCGGACGGCAGTATGGCTACACCTTC
CASSGRQYGYTF
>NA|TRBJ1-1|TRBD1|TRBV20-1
TGCAGTGCTAGATTCGGGACAGGGAGGACTGAAGCTTTCTTT
CSARFGTGRTEAFF